This T cell receptor (beta chain) was obtained from a study of T cell responses to AZD1222 COVID-19 vaccine. General study points: Vaccine-associated CD4 TCRs ranged over spike, dominating at 160-218 and 743-854. Donors were largely white British and mainly female; clonal diversity was possibly underestimated.

Sequencing used immunoSEQ multiplex PCR; TCRdb keeps in-frame clones, though not all of them. The sample lists more than 150,000 clones, approximately 91% occurring once. V was shortened by 0 bases and J by 6 bases, with 18 bases between the two germline ends. Per germline, CDR1 LGHDT and CDR2 YNNKEL (reference sequence). The CDR3 sequence is 16 residues long. Turning to this clone: Its antigen remains unknown.

The source was peripheral blood, collected 28 days after the second AZD1222 dose. This chain links TRBV3-1 (or the pseudogene TRBV3-2) with TRBJ2-7; D is undetermined. The TCR comes from an adult who received the AZD1222 COVID-19 vaccine. As DNA, the CDR3 is TGTGCCAGCAGCCAAGATAGTTGGAAACCGGGTGGCGAGCAGTACTTC. It specifies CASSQDSWKPGGEQYF.